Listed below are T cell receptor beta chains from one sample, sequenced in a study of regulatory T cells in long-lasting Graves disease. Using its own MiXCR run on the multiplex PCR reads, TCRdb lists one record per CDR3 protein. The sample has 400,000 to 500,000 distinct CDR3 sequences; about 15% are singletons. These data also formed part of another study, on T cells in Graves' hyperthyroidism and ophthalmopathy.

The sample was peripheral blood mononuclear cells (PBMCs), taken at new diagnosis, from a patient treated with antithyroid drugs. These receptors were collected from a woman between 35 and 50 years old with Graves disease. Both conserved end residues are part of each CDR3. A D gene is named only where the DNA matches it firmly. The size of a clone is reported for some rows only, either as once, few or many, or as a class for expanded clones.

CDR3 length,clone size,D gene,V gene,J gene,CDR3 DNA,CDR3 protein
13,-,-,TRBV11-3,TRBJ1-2,TGTGCCAGCAGCTTACCGCGGGAGTATGGCTACACCTTC,CASSLPREYGYTF
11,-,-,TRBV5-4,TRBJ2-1,TGTGCAGTCACGGAGTACAATGAGCAGTTCTTC,CAVTEYNEQFF
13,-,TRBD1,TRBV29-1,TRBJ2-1,TGCAGCGTGGGGACAGGGGGTGGTAATGAGCAGTTCTTC,CSVGTGGGNEQFF
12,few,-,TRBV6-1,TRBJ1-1,TGTGCCAGCAGACACAGAAACACTGAAGCTTTCTTT,CASRHRNTEAFF
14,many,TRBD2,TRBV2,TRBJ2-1,TGTGCCAGCAGTTCAGGACTAGCGGACAATGAGCAGTTCTTC,CASSSGLADNEQFF
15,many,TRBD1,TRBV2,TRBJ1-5,TGTGCCAGCAGCCGAAACAGGGGGAGGGAACAGCCCCAGCATTTT,CASSRNRGREQPQHF
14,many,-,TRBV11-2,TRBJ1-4,TGTGCCAGCAGCTTTGGGGGCGCAGAAGAAAAACTGTTTTTT,CASSFGGAEEKLFF
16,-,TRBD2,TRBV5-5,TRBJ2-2,TGTGCCAGCAGCTCTAGCGGGAGGGGCAACACCGGGGAGCTGTTTTTT,CASSSSGRGNTGELFF
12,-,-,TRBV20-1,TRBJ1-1,TGCAGTGCTAGAGCGGAGGGGCCCGAAGCTTTCTTT,CSARAEGPEAFF
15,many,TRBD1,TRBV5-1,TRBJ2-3,TGCGCCAGCAGCGGAGGACAGGGAAACACAGATACGCAGTATTTT,CASSGGQGNTDTQYF
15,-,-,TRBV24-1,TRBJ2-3,TGTGCCACCAGTGAAGGGCGGCTTTACACAGATACGCAGTATTTT,CATSEGRLYTDTQYF
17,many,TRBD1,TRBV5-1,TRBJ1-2,TGCGCCAGCAGCTTGTCCGTACAGGGGGCGTATAACTATGGCTACACCTTC,CASSLSVQGAYNYGYTF
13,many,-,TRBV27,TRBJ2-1,TGTGCCAGCAGTCGGACAGCCAACAATGAGCAGTTCTTC,CASSRTANNEQFF
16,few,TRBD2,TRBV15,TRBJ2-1,TGTGCCACCAGCAGCCTTCTAGCGGTAGCCTACAATGAGCAGTTCTTC,CATSSLLAVAYNEQFF
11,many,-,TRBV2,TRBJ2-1,TGTGCCAGCAGTGGACGAAATGAGCAGTTCTTC,CASSGRNEQFF
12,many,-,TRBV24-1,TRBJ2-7,TGTGCCACCAGTGATTTACAGGGTGAGCAGTACTTC,CATSDLQGEQYF
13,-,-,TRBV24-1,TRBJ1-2,TGTGCCACCAGTGAACGTCCGGGCGATGGCTACACCTTC,CATSERPGDGYTF
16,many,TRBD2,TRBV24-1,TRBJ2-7,TGTGCCACCAGTGATTTCCGACTAGCGGTATCCTACGAGCAGTACTTC,CATSDFRLAVSYEQYF
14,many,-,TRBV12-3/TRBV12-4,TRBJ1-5,TGTGCCAGCAGCCCTGACACGAGCAATCAGCCCCAGCATTTT,CASSPDTSNQPQHF
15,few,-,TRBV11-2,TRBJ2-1,TGTGCCAGCAGCTTCACCGGGCTCTCCTACAATGAGCAGTTCTTC,CASSFTGLSYNEQFF
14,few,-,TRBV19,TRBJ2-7,TGTGCCAGTAGTATATCGGCCACTGATTACGAGCAGTACTTC,CASSISATDYEQYF
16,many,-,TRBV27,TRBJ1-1,TGTGCCAGCAGTTTATCTCAAGGAGTCCTGAACACTGAAGCTTTCTTT,CASSLSQGVLNTEAFF
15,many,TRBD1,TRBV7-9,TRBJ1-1,TGTGCCAGCAGTTTGGGACAGGGGGCGATCACTGAAGCTTTCTTT,CASSLGQGAITEAFF
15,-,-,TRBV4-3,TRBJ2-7,TGCGCCAGCAGCCAAGAATGGCAGGACTCCTACGAGCAGTACTTC,CASSQEWQDSYEQYF
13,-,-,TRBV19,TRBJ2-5,TGTGACAGCAGCCTCAGGGTAGCGGAGACCCAGTACTTC,CDSSLRVAETQYF
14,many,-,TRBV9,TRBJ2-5,TGTGCCAGCACCCGAACAGGGTTCCAAGAGACCCAGTACTTC,CASTRTGFQETQYF
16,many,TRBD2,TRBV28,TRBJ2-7,TGTGCCAGCAGTCCACCGGGACTAGCAGTTCCCTACGAGCAGTACTTC,CASSPPGLAVPYEQYF
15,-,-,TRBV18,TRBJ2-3,TGTGCCAGCTCACCATCCAGGGCCCTCCGGGATACGCAGTATTTT,CASSPSRALRDTQYF
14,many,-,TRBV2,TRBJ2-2,TGTGCCAGCTCTCAGGAGGGGAACACCGGGGAGCTGTTTTTT,CASSQEGNTGELFF
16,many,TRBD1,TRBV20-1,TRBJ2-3,TGCAGTGCTAGAAGGGGACAGCCTCAGGGCACAGATACGCAGTATTTT,CSARRGQPQGTDTQYF
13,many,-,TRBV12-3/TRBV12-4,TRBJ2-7,TGTGCCAGCAGCCCCACAGGGATCTACGAGCAGTACTTC,CASSPTGIYEQYF
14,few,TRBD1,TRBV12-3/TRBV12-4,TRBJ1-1,TGTGCCAGCAGTCCGTCCCGACAGGGCTCTGAAGCTTTCTTT,CASSPSRQGSEAFF
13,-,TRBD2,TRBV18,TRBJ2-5,TGTGCCAGCGCCGGGGAGGGGACGGAGACCCAGTACTTC,CASAGEGTETQYF
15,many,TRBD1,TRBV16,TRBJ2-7,TGTGCCAGCAGCCAAATGGGACAGGGGCCTTACGAGCAGTACTTC,CASSQMGQGPYEQYF
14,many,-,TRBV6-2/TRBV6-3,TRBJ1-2,TGTGCCAGCAGTTACGGCGACAATGACGAAGGCTACACCTTC,CASSYGDNDEGYTF
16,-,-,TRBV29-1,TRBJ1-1,TGCAGTGTATCAGGTATACCGGGGGGTTCATACACTGAAGCTTTCTTT,CSVSGIPGGSYTEAFF
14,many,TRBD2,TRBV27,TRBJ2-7,TGTGCCAGCAGTTACACTAGCGGGAGCTACGAGCAGTACTTC,CASSYTSGSYEQYF
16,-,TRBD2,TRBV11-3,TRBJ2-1,TGTGCCAGCAGCTTAGTTGGCGGGAGTGTCTACAATGAGCAGTTCTTC,CASSLVGGSVYNEQFF
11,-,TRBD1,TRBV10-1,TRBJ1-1,TGCGCCAGCAACAGGGGGACTGAAGCTTTCTTT,CASNRGTEAFF
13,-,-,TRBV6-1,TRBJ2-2,TGTGCCAGCTCCCTTACGTGGGCCGGGGAGCTGTTTTTT,CASSLTWAGELFF
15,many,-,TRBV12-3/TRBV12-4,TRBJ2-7,TGTGCCAGCAGGGCTACCGACAGGCACTACTACGAGCAGTACTTC,CASRATDRHYYEQYF